Listed below are T cell receptor beta chains from one sample, sequenced in a study of radiotherapy plus CTLA-4 blockade in lung cancer. Sequencing used immunoSEQ multiplex PCR; TCRdb keeps in-frame clones, though not all of them. The sample lists approximately 32,000 clones, roughly 70% occurring once. This sample comprised peripheral blood, obtained from a patient treated with radiotherapy plus ipilimumab. The origin of the receptors is a human donor with non-small cell lung cancer who had stable disease on radiotherapy plus ipilimumab. Both conserved end residues are part of each CDR3.

j_call: TRBJ1-5
v_call: TRBV7-2
cdr3_aa: CASSPDGGPNQPQHF

j_call: TRBJ2-1
v_call: TRBV4-1
cdr3_aa: CASSQVFGAQVTRGEQFF

j_call: TRBJ2-1
v_call: TRBV28
cdr3_aa: CASSRFVQGRQNEQFF

j_call: TRBJ2-5
v_call: TRBV7-2
cdr3_aa: CASSFRTVQETQYF

j_call: TRBJ1-2
v_call: TRBV11-3
cdr3_aa: CASSATRNYGYTF

j_call: TRBJ2-3
v_call: TRBV6-1
cdr3_aa: CASSGGQGAADTQYF

j_call: TRBJ2-5
v_call: TRBV18
cdr3_aa: CASSPRAETQYF

j_call: TRBJ1-1
v_call: TRBV5-1
cdr3_aa: CASSLEWGTEAFF

j_call: TRBJ1-1
v_call: TRBV7-8
cdr3_aa: CASSFNGGPRNTEAFF

j_call: TRBJ2-7
v_call: TRBV5-1
cdr3_aa: CASSLAAESYEQYF

j_call: TRBJ2-5
v_call: TRBV11-2
cdr3_aa: CASSLDRGLETQYF

j_call: TRBJ2-3
v_call: TRBV5-1
cdr3_aa: CASSLERGTDTQYF

j_call: TRBJ2-7
v_call: TRBV11-3
cdr3_aa: CASSLSGYEQYF

j_call: TRBJ2-4
v_call: TRBV28
cdr3_aa: CASSLGAGRENIQYF

j_call: TRBJ2-5
v_call: TRBV23-1
cdr3_aa: CASSQSYPWQGAETQYF

j_call: TRBJ1-2
v_call: TRBV13
cdr3_aa: CASSLDLSVTYTF

j_call: TRBJ1-1
v_call: TRBV11-3
cdr3_aa: CASSPRTAGGTEAFF

j_call: TRBJ2-7
v_call: TRBV27
cdr3_aa: CASSYRGPYEQYF

j_call: TRBJ1-1
v_call: TRBV2
cdr3_aa: CASNPFGGRSTEAFF

j_call: TRBJ1-1
v_call: TRBV5-8
cdr3_aa: CASSSLMAEAFF

j_call: TRBJ2-1
v_call: TRBV27
cdr3_aa: CASSTTDSYNEQFF

j_call: TRBJ1-4
v_call: TRBV30
cdr3_aa: CAWSPGPNEKLFF

j_call: TRBJ2-3
v_call: TRBV19
cdr3_aa: CASSWLTSTDTQYF

j_call: TRBJ2-5
v_call: TRBV29-1
cdr3_aa: CSGIWGQETQYF

j_call: TRBJ1-2
v_call: TRBV11-2
cdr3_aa: CASSFALQGDYGYTF

j_call: TRBJ2-5
v_call: TRBV19
cdr3_aa: CASTERGEETQYF

j_call: TRBJ1-3
v_call: TRBV5-1
cdr3_aa: CASSLFIPGQRRRAIENTIYF

j_call: TRBJ2-5
v_call: TRBV7-3
cdr3_aa: CASSPWGGETQYF

j_call: TRBJ1-1
v_call: TRBV6-1
cdr3_aa: CASSEVGGRWTEAFF

j_call: TRBJ1-5
v_call: TRBV7-8
cdr3_aa: CASSLGGNSNQPQHF

j_call: TRBJ1-5
v_call: TRBV9
cdr3_aa: CASSARLNSNQPQHF

j_call: TRBJ2-1
v_call: TRBV18
cdr3_aa: CASSPRQGHEQFF

j_call: TRBJ2-2
v_call: TRBV25-1
cdr3_aa: CASSEQGAGTGELFF

j_call: TRBJ2-7
v_call: TRBV10-3
cdr3_aa: CAISELGGAAEQYF

j_call: TRBJ2-1
v_call: TRBV2
cdr3_aa: CASRKDRTPTPQFF

j_call: TRBJ2-7
v_call: TRBV7-9
cdr3_aa: CASSKVQGPRGRYEQYF

j_call: TRBJ2-3
v_call: TRBV11-3
cdr3_aa: CASSTTSGEMRDTQYF

j_call: TRBJ1-5
v_call: TRBV2
cdr3_aa: CASSVAGTTNQPQHF

j_call: TRBJ2-7
v_call: TRBV7-9
cdr3_aa: CASRSRTGPSYEQYF

j_call: TRBJ2-5
v_call: TRBV18
cdr3_aa: CASSPGLAGGETQYF

j_call: TRBJ2-1
v_call: TRBV9
cdr3_aa: CASSVAGGGRAHNEQFF

j_call: TRBJ2-7
v_call: TRBV5-1
cdr3_aa: CASSRQGDSYEQYF

j_call: TRBJ2-2
v_call: TRBV28
cdr3_aa: CASSLRVGALNTGELFF

j_call: TRBJ2-7
v_call: TRBV23-1
cdr3_aa: CASSKPGQGLCSSYEQYF

j_call: TRBJ2-7
v_call: TRBV5-4
cdr3_aa: CASSWGTGGEQYF

j_call: TRBJ1-2
v_call: TRBV5-1
cdr3_aa: CASSLVLQGDGYTF

j_call: TRBJ2-3
v_call: TRBV19
cdr3_aa: CASQTSGRRTDTQYF

j_call: TRBJ2-7
v_call: TRBV10-1
cdr3_aa: CASSDAYEQYF

j_call: TRBJ2-1
v_call: TRBV2
cdr3_aa: CATTSGLEEQFF

j_call: TRBJ1-2
v_call: TRBV4-2
cdr3_aa: CASSHQAFNYGYTF

j_call: TRBJ2-1
v_call: TRBV19
cdr3_aa: CASSVSGSFNNEQFF

j_call: TRBJ2-5
v_call: TRBV25-1
cdr3_aa: CASSAPTPGTGDGETQYF

j_call: TRBJ2-1
v_call: TRBV7-2
cdr3_aa: CASSLGFGLVIDEQFF